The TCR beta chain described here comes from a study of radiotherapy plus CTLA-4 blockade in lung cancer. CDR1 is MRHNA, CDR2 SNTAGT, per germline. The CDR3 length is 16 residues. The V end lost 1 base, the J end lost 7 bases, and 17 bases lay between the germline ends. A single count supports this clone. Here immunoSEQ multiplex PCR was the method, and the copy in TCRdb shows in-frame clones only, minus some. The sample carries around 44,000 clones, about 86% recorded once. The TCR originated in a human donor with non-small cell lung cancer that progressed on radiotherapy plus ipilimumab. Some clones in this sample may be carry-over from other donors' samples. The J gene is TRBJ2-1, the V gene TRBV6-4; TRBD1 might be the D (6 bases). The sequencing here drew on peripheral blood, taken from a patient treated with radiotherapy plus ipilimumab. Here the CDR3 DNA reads TGTGCCAGCAGTGACTGGGGCACCGAAGGGGGAAATGAGCAGTTCTTC. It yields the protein CASSDWGTEGGNEQFF.